The 25 T cell receptor beta chains reported below all come from one sample, sequenced in a study of CD8 T cells in Susac syndrome. RNA totalling roughly 0.5 to 1 ug underwent reverse transcription with random hexamers. TCRdb reprocessed the immunoSEQ multiplex PCR reads via MiXCR and lists one record per CDR3 protein. The sample holds some 200,000 distinct CDR3 sequences, more than 85% seen once. The sequencing sample was made of CD8+ T cells from PBMCs. Receptors were obtained from a human donor with Susac syndrome.

The V call is TRBV20-1, the J call TRBJ2-1; D is perhaps TRBD1 or TRBD2 (7 bases each). Germline lookup yields CDR1 DFQATT and CDR2 SNEGSKA (reference sequence). Trimming took off 8 bases at V and 8 bases at J, with 28 bases between the two ends. There are 16 residues in the CDR3. CDR3 sequence: CSPTGEGAGAAYEQFF. The CDR3 coding sequence is TGCAGTCCCACGGGGGAGGGGGCGGGAGCGGCATATGAGCAGTTCTTC.

This clonotype was seen just once. This chain joins TRBV5-6 and TRBJ2-7; TRBD2 agrees at 7 bases. There are 15 residues in the CDR3. CDR1 is SGHDT and CDR2 is YYEEEE in the germline V gene. With V trimmed by 0 bases and J by 2 bases, 5 bases remained unmatched. The CDR3 sequence: CASSLAGGRAYEQYF. The CDR3 nucleotides are TGTGCCAGCAGCTTGGCGGGAGGACGGGCCTACGAGCAGTACTTC.

This chain uses TRBV27 with TRBJ2-2, with D unclear. V gave up 6 bases and J gave up 6 bases, with 8 bases separating them. Germline V CDR1 and CDR2: MNHEY, SMNVEV (reference sequence). The CDR3 is made up of 12 amino acids. The CDR3 loop is CASRDISGELFF. CDR3 in DNA: TGTGCCAGCAGGGATATATCCGGGGAGCTGTTTTTT.

The chain employs TRBV5-6 and TRBJ2-5; possible D gene TRBD2, 5 bases. The germline CDR1 and CDR2 sequences are SGHDT and YYEEEE. The CDR3 sequence is 13 residues long. Trimming shortened V by 4 bases and J by 4 bases, and 11 bases separated the two germline ends. The CDR3 region is CASSRSAGETQYF. The CDR3 DNA follows: TGTGCCAGCAGCCGCTCGGCGGGAGAGACCCAGTACTTC.

The chain links TRBV20-1 to TRBJ1-1; 8 nucleotides line up with TRBD1. V shed 6 bases, J shed 3 bases, and the junction held 6 bases outside the gene matches. Germline CDR1 reads DFQATT; CDR2 reads SNEGSKA (reference sequence). The CDR3 covers 13 residues. The CDR3 coding sequence is TGCAGTGCCCCGACAGGGGCCCACACTGAAGCTTTCTTT. The encoded protein is CSAPTGAHTEAFF.

CDR3 coding DNA: TGTGCCAGCCAGGGAGGGGGCACTAATGAAAAACTGTTTTTT. This encodes CASQGGGTNEKLFF. The rearrangement joins TRBV12-3 or TRBV12-4 to TRBJ1-4; TRBD1 aligns across 7 bases. CDR3 length: 14 amino acids. V lost 8 bases to trimming and J lost 2 bases; unmatched junction nucleotides: 5.

This chain links TRBV5-6 with TRBJ2-7, with 7 bases aligning to TRBD2. Germline V gene sequence: CDR1 SGHDT, CDR2 YYEEEE. J gave up 4 bases and V 0 bases, and 4 bases lay outside the gene matches. There are 14 residues in the CDR3. The CDR3 coding sequence is TGTGCCAGCAGCTTGGGGACTAGAGGATACGAGCAGTACTTC. Translation gives CASSLGTRGYEQYF.

V and J are TRBV20-1 and TRBJ1-1; D is unresolved. The CDR3 has 12 residues. Germline CDR1 is DFQATT and CDR2 is SNEGSKA (reference sequence). Trimming removed 3 bases at V and 3 bases at J, with 8 bases between. The CDR3 DNA sequence: TGCAGTGCTAGTGGCCTAGACACTGAAGCTTTCTTT. Protein sequence: CSASGLDTEAFF.

The chain employs TRBV29-1 and TRBJ2-2; 8 nucleotides align to TRBD1. With V trimmed by 3 bases and J by 5 bases, 8 bases remained unmatched. This CDR3 spans 15 amino acids. Germline CDR1 is SQVTM and CDR2 is ANQGSEA. The CDR3: CSVENGQGQTGELFF. The DNA for the CDR3 is TGCAGCGTTGAGAATGGACAGGGCCAGACCGGGGAGCTGTTTTTT.

The chain employs TRBV20-1 and TRBJ2-1; 7 bases align to TRBD1. After removal of 3 bases from V and 5 bases from J, the junction contained 7 bases not matched to a gene. CDR1 is DFQATT and CDR2 is SNEGSKA in the germline V gene (reference sequence). This CDR3 has 14 residues. Here the CDR3 DNA reads TGCAGTGCTAGTACAGGGGTAAGGAACAATGAGCAGTTCTTC. Its protein is CSASTGVRNNEQFF.

The genes are TRBV24-1 and TRBJ2-1, with TRBD2 identical over 7 bases. Trimming took 6 bases from V and 4 from J; bases not matched to a gene: 8. This CDR3 region has 15 residues. From germline, CDR1 is KGHDR and CDR2 SFDVKD. The CDR3 sequence: CATSTPGLRYNEQFF. CDR3 sequence (DNA): TGTGCCACCAGTACACCGGGACTAAGGTACAATGAGCAGTTCTTC.

V usage is TRBV7-3 and J usage is TRBJ2-5, with D possibly being TRBD1 (6 bases). There are 14 residues in the CDR3. Deletions cut 4 bases from V and 3 bases from J, with 12 bases between. From germline, CDR1 is SGHTA and CDR2 FQGTGA. CDR3 bases: TGTGCCAGCAGCTCTTCAGGGGCTGAAGAGACCCAGTACTTC. It yields the protein CASSSSGAEETQYF.

This sequence joins TRBV28 and TRBJ2-7; TRBD2 might be the D (6 bases). The CDR3 consists of 13 residues. Germline loops: CDR1 MDHEN, CDR2 SYDVKM. V was clipped by 3 bases and J by 4 bases, with 10 bases between them. As DNA, the CDR3 is TGTGCCAGCAGTTTTGAGGAGGGGTACGAGCAGTACTTC. This translates into CASSFEEGYEQYF.

The chain's CDR3 is CASSSTHRETNYNEQFF. In nucleotides, the CDR3 is TGTGCCAGCAGTTCTACTCACAGGGAAACAAACTACAATGAGCAGTTCTTC. V usage is TRBV12-3 or TRBV12-4 and J usage is TRBJ2-1; a possible D gene is TRBD1 (6 bases). The ends were cut back, 4 bases at V and 3 bases at J, with 19 bases in the middle. The CDR3 is made up of 17 amino acids.

J is TRBJ2-1 and V is TRBV14; the match to TRBD2 covers 14 bases. Trimming took 4 bases from V and 9 from J; bases not matched to a gene: 8. The CDR3 sequence is 16 residues long. Germline assignment: CDR1 SGHDN and CDR2 FVKESK. This chain's CDR3 is CASSLMTSGGAREQFF. CDR3 DNA: TGTGCCAGCAGCCTGATGACTAGCGGGGGGGCCCGTGAGCAGTTCTTC.

The J gene is TRBJ2-4, the V gene TRBV13; possibly TRBD2 for D (5 bases). This CDR3 contains 15 residues. V shed 5 bases and J shed 8 bases, with 19 bases lying between them. The V gene's germline CDR1 is PRHDT and CDR2 FYEKMQ (reference sequence). The CDR3 DNA follows: TGTGCCAGCAGCATAACCACTTCGGGAAGATACATTCAGTACTTC. Protein product: CASSITTSGRYIQYF. Variable domain in full (rest from reference TRBV13 and TRBJ2-4): AAGVIQSPRHLIKEKRETATLKCYPIPRHDTVYWYQQGPGQDPQFLISFYEKMQSDKGSIPDRFSAQQFSDYHSELNMSSLELGDSALYFCASSITTSGRYIQYFGAGTRLSVL.

CDR3 protein: CASSADTGGVEQYF. The CDR3 DNA follows: TGTGCCAGCAGCGCCGATACAGGGGGAGTCGAGCAGTACTTC. V and J are TRBV7-6 and TRBJ2-7, with 8 bases fitting TRBD1. The V gene end was trimmed by 5 bases and the J gene end by 6 bases; junction bases not matched to a gene: 9. Germline V gives CDR1 SGHVS, CDR2 FNYEAQ. This CDR3 contains 14 residues. Complete variable domain (other parts from reference TRBV7-6 and TRBJ2-7): GAGVSQSPRYKVTKRGQDVALRCDPISGHVSLYWYRQALGQGPEFLTYFNYEAQQDKSGLPNDRFSAERPEGSISTLTIQRTEQRDSAMYRCASSADTGGVEQYFGPGTRLTVT.

The chain is built from TRBV5-1 and TRBJ2-3, with 9 positions matching TRBD2. The CDR3 is 15 residues long. In germline, CDR1 is SGHRS, CDR2 YFSETQ. The J segment lost 5 bases and the V segment lost 0 bases, leaving 4 bases of the junction unmatched. The chain's CDR3 is CASSLASREGDTQYF. The CDR3 DNA reads TGCGCCAGCAGCTTGGCTTCGCGGGAGGGAGATACGCAGTATTTT.

The chain recombines TRBV2 with TRBJ2-4; TRBD2 is a possible D gene (5 bases). Germline V CDR1 and CDR2: SNHLY, FYNNEI. There are 13 residues in the CDR3. With 3 bases removed from V and 7 bases from J, the gap between germline ends came to 10 bases. The CDR3 coding sequence is TGTGCCAGCAGTGATAGGACTTGGAACATTCAGTACTTC. Translated: CASSDRTWNIQYF.

The sample holds one count of this clonotype. The J gene is TRBJ2-3, the V gene TRBV7-3, with TRBD2 identical over 9 bases. The CDR3 is 15 residues long. V shed 0 bases, J shed 5 bases, and the junction held 3 bases outside the gene matches. Germline V CDR1 and CDR2: SGHTA, FQGTGA. The CDR3 loop reads CASSLTAGGVDTQYF. CDR3 nucleotide sequence: TGTGCCAGCAGCTTAACAGCGGGGGGTGTAGATACGCAGTATTTT.

The gene calls are TRBV6-5 and TRBJ2-7; 7 positions agree with TRBD1. Germline CDR1 MNHEY, CDR2 SVGAGI. This CDR3 is built from 15 residues. J lost 4 bases, V lost 5 bases, and 11 bases had no gene match. CDR3 in DNA: TGTGCCAGCAGTGTAACGGCAGGGGGTACGTACGAGCAGTACTTC. Translated: CASSVTAGGTYEQYF.

The rearrangement uses TRBV4-1 and TRBJ2-1; 11 bases line up with TRBD2. Germline lookup yields CDR1 MGHRA and CDR2 YSYEKL. The CDR3 sequence is 16 residues long. The ends lost 6 bases at V and 0 bases at J; junction bases unmatched: 4. CDR3 sequence: CASRTSGESSYNEQFF. DNA of the CDR3: TGCGCCAGCAGGACTAGCGGGGAGAGCTCCTACAATGAGCAGTTCTTC.

J is TRBJ2-3 and V is TRBV11-2; no reliable D call. This CDR3 has 17 residues. Trimming stripped 2 bases from V and 3 bases from J, with 18 bases between. The V gene's germline CDR1 is SGHAT and CDR2 FQNNGV. The CDR3 region is CASSLTPTAQQTDTQYF. Here the CDR3 DNA reads TGTGCCAGCAGCTTAACCCCTACAGCACAACAGACAGATACGCAGTATTTT.

V and J are TRBV28 and TRBJ1-1; D is undetermined. V lost 5 bases, J lost 0 bases, and 4 bases lay in between. The germline V gene has CDR1 MDHEN and CDR2 SYDVKM. The CDR3 is 12 residues long. DNA of the CDR3: TGTGCCAGCAGTCGGGTGAACACTGAAGCTTTCTTT. This gives the protein CASSRVNTEAFF.

The V gene is TRBV7-8, the J gene TRBJ1-1; 7 positions agree with TRBD1. CDR1 is SGHVS and CDR2 is FQNEAQ in the germline V gene. Trimming at V came to 5 bases and at J to 3 bases, leaving 6 bases not matched to a gene. This CDR3 region has 14 residues. CDR3: CASSKEGADTEAFF. CDR3 nucleotide sequence: TGTGCCAGCAGCAAAGAGGGGGCCGACACTGAAGCTTTCTTT.